A single sample gave rise to the 23 T cell receptor beta chains below, sequenced in a study of blood T cell repertoires in COVID-19. Only in-frame clones appear in the TCRdb table, and some are missing; sequencing was by immunoSEQ multiplex PCR. The top ten clones hold roughly 1.4% of a sample with approximately 430,000 clones, roughly 88% of them seen once. The sequenced sample consisted of peripheral blood. All receptors derive from a woman aged 25 to 39 with active or convalescent COVID-19.

This rearrangement joins TRBV10-2 to TRBJ2-7, with 7 bases aligning to TRBD1. CDR3 length equals 14 residues. V lost 4 bases to trimming and J lost 2 bases; unmatched junction nucleotides: 5. CDR1 WSHSY and CDR2 SAAADI come from the germline V gene. Here the CDR3 reads CASSAGRGTYEQYF. CDR3 sequence (DNA): TGCGCCAGCAGTGCGGGCAGGGGGACCTACGAGCAGTACTTC.

This clone was observed a handful of times. The chain carries TRBV4-1 and TRBJ2-7, with D unresolved. Germline V lookup: CDR1 MGHRA, CDR2 YSYEKL. The CDR3 covers 12 residues. V gave up 5 bases and J gave up 0 bases, with 5 bases separating them. Here the CDR3 reads CASSSGSYEQYF. The CDR3 DNA sequence: TGCGCCAGCAGCTCGGGCTCCTACGAGCAGTACTTC.

The chain combines TRBV30 with TRBJ1-2; D is possibly TRBD1 (6 bases). Germline loops: CDR1 GTSNPN, CDR2 SVGIG (reference sequence). CDR3 length: 11 residues. Trimming took 4 bases from V and 4 from J, leaving 7 bases between them. CDR3 nucleotide sequence: TGTGCCTGGATGGACAGCTATGGCTACACCTTC. Translating it yields CAWMDSYGYTF.

V gene TRBV2 combines with J gene TRBJ2-2, with 7 bases aligning to TRBD1. The CDR3 sequence is 15 residues long. The junction had 6 bases not matched to a gene; V was cut back by 4 bases and J by 4 bases. The germline V gene has CDR1 SNHLY and CDR2 FYNNEI. CDR3 coding DNA: TGTGCCAGCAGTGGGACAGGTGTGAGCACCGGGGAGCTGTTTTTT. Residues: CASSGTGVSTGELFF.

The chain is built from TRBV5-6 and TRBJ2-2, with a weak D call TRBD1 (5 bases). The CDR3 is 14 amino acids. The V end lost 2 bases, the J end lost 1 base, and 6 bases lay between the germline ends. Germline V lookup: CDR1 SGHDT, CDR2 YYEEEE. Written as DNA, the CDR3 is TGTGCCAGCAGCTTAGGACAGAACACCGGGGAGCTGTTTTTT. Translation gives CASSLGQNTGELFF.

The chain carries TRBV7-2 and TRBJ2-1; a possible D gene is TRBD1 (6 bases). Germline V gives CDR1 SGHTA, CDR2 FQGNSA. V was trimmed by 5 bases and J by 6 bases, leaving 14 bases between them. The CDR3 contains 14 residues. In DNA form, the CDR3 reads TGTGCCAGCAGCACCAGGGACACCTCCAATGAGCAGTTCTTC. It is translated as CASSTRDTSNEQFF.

The chain uses TRBV19 and TRBJ2-7, with 8 bases matching TRBD1. The CDR3 sequence is 14 residues long. Germline V gives CDR1 LNHDA, CDR2 SQIVND (reference sequence). Trimming took 6 bases from V and 5 from J; bases not matched to a gene: 9. The CDR3 loop reads CASRRQGARDEQYF. Written as DNA, the CDR3 is TGTGCCAGTAGGAGGCAGGGGGCACGCGACGAGCAGTACTTC.

V usage is TRBV2 and J usage is TRBJ2-7; TRBD2 matches at 10 bases. Germline assignment: CDR1 SNHLY and CDR2 FYNNEI. V was pared by 8 bases and J by 6 bases, with 4 bases of the junction left unmatched. The CDR3 sequence is 12 residues long. The chain's CDR3 is CASSSGSGEQYF. The CDR3 bases are TGTGCCAGCTCTAGCGGGAGTGGCGAGCAGTACTTC. Full variable domain (remainder filled in from reference TRBV2 and TRBJ2-7): EPEVTQTPSHQVTQMGQEVILRCVPISNHLYFYWYRQILGQKVEFLVSFYNNEISEKSEIFDDQFSVERPDGSNFTLKIRSTKLEDSAMYFCASSSGSGEQYFGPGTRLTVT.

This chain links TRBV7-7 with TRBJ2-5; tentative D call: TRBD2 (6 bases). V was shortened by 1 base and J by 5 bases, with 14 bases between the two germline ends. CDR3 length: 15 residues. The germline gives CDR1 SSHAT, CDR2 FNYEAQ (reference sequence). This chain's CDR3 is CASSLEPGEGETQYF. CDR3 nucleotide sequence: TGTGCCAGCAGCTTAGAGCCGGGGGAAGGGGAGACCCAGTACTTC. The full variable domain, its missing parts supplied by reference TRBV7-7 and TRBJ2-5, is GAGVSQSPRYKVTKRGQDVTLRCDPISSHATLYWYQQALGQGPEFLTYFNYEAQPDKSGLPSDRFSAERPEGSISTLTIQRTEQRDSAMYRCASSLEPGEGETQYFGPGTRLLVL.

The V and J genes are TRBV19 and TRBJ1-2; 7 bases align to TRBD1. The CDR3 is 13 amino acids. Germline V gene data show CDR1 as LNHDA and CDR2 as SQIVND (reference sequence). V lost 6 bases, J lost 6 bases, and 7 bases stayed unmatched. This CDR3 is CASSNRGVHGYTF. CDR3 in DNA: TGTGCCAGTAGCAACAGGGGAGTACATGGCTACACCTTC.

V gene TRBV19 combines with J gene TRBJ2-2; 7 bases map to TRBD2. V gave up 9 bases and J gave up 4 bases; unmatched junction bases: 8. Germline V gene data show CDR1 as LNHDA and CDR2 as SQIVND (reference sequence). This CDR3 spans 14 amino acids. CDR3 DNA: TGTGCCAGCGAACCCGGGAGGACCACCGGGGAGCTGTTTTTT. Translating it yields CASEPGRTTGELFF.

V and J are TRBV25-1 and TRBJ1-6; 12 nucleotides align to TRBD1. Germline V gene data show CDR1 as MGHDK and CDR2 as SYGVNS. Losses at the gene ends were 2 bases for V and 10 bases for J; bases not matched to a gene: 6. There are 16 residues in the CDR3. The CDR3 region is CASSEGSGTGGSPLHF. Here the CDR3 DNA reads TGTGCCAGCAGTGAAGGTTCTGGGACAGGGGGCTCACCCCTCCACTTT.

The J gene is TRBJ2-1, the V gene TRBV2, with 12 bases lining up with TRBD2. The germline gives CDR1 SNHLY, CDR2 FYNNEI. J was trimmed by 1 base and V by 8 bases; bases with no gene match: 9. The CDR3 is 17 amino acids. In nucleotides, the CDR3 is TGTGCCAGCTCCCTAGCGGGGGGGCCGGGTTCCTACAATGAGCAGTTCTTC. It codes for CASSLAGGPGSYNEQFF.

Comment on this clone: Other DNA sequences of this sample code for an identical CDR3. The chain employs TRBV4-1 and TRBJ2-3; 7 nucleotides align to TRBD2. The CDR3 spans 13 residues. Trimming at V came to 1 base and at J to 6 bases, leaving 1 base not matched to a gene. Germline V CDR1 and CDR2: MGHRA, YSYEKL. Here the CDR3 DNA reads TGCGCCAGCAGCCAAGGGGGGGGTGATACGCAGTATTTT. It yields the protein CASSQGGGDTQYF.

V gene TRBV19 combines with J gene TRBJ1-1, with TRBD1 identical over 12 bases. V gave up 6 bases and J gave up 3 bases; unmatched junction bases: 14. Looked up from germline, CDR1 is LNHDA and CDR2 is SQIVND (reference sequence). The CDR3 contains 18 residues. In nucleotides, the CDR3 is TGTGCCAGTAGAAGGTTAAAAGTGGGGACAGGGGGCCACACTGAAGCTTTCTTT. This gives the protein CASRRLKVGTGGHTEAFF.

A single count supports this clone. The genes are TRBV5-1 and TRBJ2-1; possible D gene TRBD2, 6 bases. Trimming pared 0 bases from V and 4 bases from J, leaving 14 bases between. This CDR3 has 16 amino acids. Germline lookup yields CDR1 SGHRS and CDR2 YFSETQ. Written as DNA, the CDR3 is TGCGCCAGCAGCTTGGGGGGACTTCAGAGTTACAATGAGCAGTTCTTC. This sequence encodes CASSLGGLQSYNEQFF.

This chain uses TRBV19 with TRBJ1-2, with D unclear. The CDR3 spans 16 residues. The ends were cut back, 4 bases at V and 7 bases at J, with 22 bases in the middle. Per the germline V gene, CDR1 is LNHDA and CDR2 is SQIVND (reference sequence). CDR3 amino acids: CASSTRRGGPGSGYTF. The CDR3 nucleotides read TGTGCCAGTAGTACCCGGCGGGGAGGGCCCGGGAGTGGCTACACCTTC. Full variable domain (remainder filled in from reference TRBV19 and TRBJ1-2): DGGITQSPKYLFRKEGQNVTLSCEQNLNHDAMYWYRQDPGQGLRLIYYSQIVNDFQKGDIAEGYSVSREKKESFPLTVTSAQKNPTAFYLCASSTRRGGPGSGYTFGSGTRLTVV.

This clone was seen more than once but under ten times. The chain links TRBV5-5 to TRBJ1-5, with D hard to call. The CDR3 is made up of 16 amino acids. Looked up from germline, CDR1 is SGHKS and CDR2 is YYEKEE (reference sequence). V was trimmed by 0 bases and J by 0 bases, leaving 10 bases between them. CDR3 bases: TGTGCCAGCAGCTTGGTCGGCGGGAATAGCAATCAGCCCCAGCATTTT. It codes for CASSLVGGNSNQPQHF.

The V call is TRBV7-9, the J call TRBJ1-2, with 7 nucleotides matching TRBD1. Germline V gene data show CDR1 as SEHNR and CDR2 as FQNEAQ (reference sequence). The CDR3 loop spans 14 amino acids. V lost 5 bases, J lost 2 bases, and 5 bases stayed unmatched. The CDR3 sequence: CASSRTGPNYGYTF. CDR3 in DNA: TGTGCCAGCAGCCGGACAGGACCCAACTATGGCTACACCTTC.

This clone has more than one count but fewer than ten. The chain couples TRBV5-6 to TRBJ1-2, with D possibly TRBD1 on 6 matching bases. In germline, CDR1 is SGHDT, CDR2 YYEEEE. The CDR3 extends over 16 amino acids. V shed 0 bases and J shed 3 bases, with 15 bases lying between them. Here the CDR3 reads CASSLAVQGRDYGYTF. As DNA, the CDR3 is TGTGCCAGCAGCTTGGCCGTACAGGGTAGGGACTATGGCTACACCTTC.

This chain uses TRBV2 with TRBJ1-6; 8 bases are shared with TRBD1. The CDR3 runs to 15 residues. Looked up from germline, CDR1 is SNHLY and CDR2 is FYNNEI. V dropped 1 base and J dropped 6; count of bases not matched to a gene: 2. The CDR3 coding sequence is TGTGCCAGCAGTGAAGGGACAGGGAGTAATTCACCCCTCCACTTT. Translated, it gives CASSEGTGSNSPLHF.

The chain joins TRBV15 to TRBJ1-6; D remains ambiguous. Germline V lookup: CDR1 LNHNV, CDR2 YYDKDF (reference sequence). V was clipped by 0 bases and J by 6 bases, with 9 bases between them. The CDR3 contains 15 residues. This chain's CDR3 is CATSRDSGGNSPLHF. CDR3 nucleotide sequence: TGTGCCACCAGCAGAGACTCGGGAGGTAATTCACCCCTCCACTTT.

The chain uses TRBV7-8 and TRBJ2-7, with D unclear. Between the trimmed V and J ends, which lost 6 bases and 1 base, there was a span of 19 bases. This CDR3 has 16 amino acids. The germline V gene has CDR1 SGHVS and CDR2 FQNEAQ. Here the CDR3 DNA reads TGTGCCAGCAGTCGGTCAATTGAAGAGAGTTCCTACGAGCAGTACTTC. The encoded protein is CASSRSIEESSYEQYF. Filled out from reference TRBV7-8 and TRBJ2-7, the complete variable domain reads GAGVSQSPRYKVAKRGQDVALRCDPISGHVSLFWYQQALGQGPEFLTYFQNEAQLDKSGLPSDRFFAERPEGSVSTLKIQRTQQEDSAVYLCASSRSIEESSYEQYFGPGTRLTVT.